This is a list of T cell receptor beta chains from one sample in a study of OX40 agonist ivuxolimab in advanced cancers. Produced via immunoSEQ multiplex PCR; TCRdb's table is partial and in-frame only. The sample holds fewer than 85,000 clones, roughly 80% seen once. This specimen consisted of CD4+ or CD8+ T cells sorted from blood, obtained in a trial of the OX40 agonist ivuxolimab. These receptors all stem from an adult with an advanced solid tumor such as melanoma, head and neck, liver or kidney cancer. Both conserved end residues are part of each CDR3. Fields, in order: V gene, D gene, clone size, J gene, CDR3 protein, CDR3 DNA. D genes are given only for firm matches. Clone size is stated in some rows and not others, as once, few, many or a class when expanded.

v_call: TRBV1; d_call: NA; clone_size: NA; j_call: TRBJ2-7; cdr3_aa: CTSSQEGGGAENEQYF; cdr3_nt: TGCACCAGCAGCCAAGAAGGAGGGGGCGCCGAGAACGAGCAGTACTTC
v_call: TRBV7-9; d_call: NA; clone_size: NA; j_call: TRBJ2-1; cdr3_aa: CASSNAGGNNEQFF; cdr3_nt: TGTGCCAGCAGCAACGCCGGGGGAAACAATGAGCAGTTCTTC
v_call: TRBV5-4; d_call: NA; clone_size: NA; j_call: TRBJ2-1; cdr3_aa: CASSSGGGPPGDEQFF; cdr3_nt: TGTGCCAGCAGCTCTGGTGGGGGACCCCCAGGGGATGAGCAGTTCTTC
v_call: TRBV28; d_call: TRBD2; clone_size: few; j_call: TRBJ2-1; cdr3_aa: CAILSVASGKNEQFF; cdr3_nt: TGTGCCATCCTCTCGGTGGCTAGCGGGAAGAATGAGCAGTTCTTC
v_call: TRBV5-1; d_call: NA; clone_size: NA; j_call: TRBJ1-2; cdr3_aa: CASRGRSGRYGYTF; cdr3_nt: TGTGCCAGCAGGGGTCGTTCCGGGCGCTATGGCTACACCTTC
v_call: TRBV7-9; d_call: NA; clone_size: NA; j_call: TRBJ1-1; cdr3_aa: CASSLSIRWTEAFF; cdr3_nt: TGTGCCAGCAGCTTAAGTATTAGATGGACTGAAGCTTTCTTT
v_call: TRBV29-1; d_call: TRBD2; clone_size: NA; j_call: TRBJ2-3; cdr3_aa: CSVGASGGAGDTQYF; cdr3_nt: TGCAGCGTTGGGGCTAGCGGGGGGGCGGGAGATACGCAGTATTTT
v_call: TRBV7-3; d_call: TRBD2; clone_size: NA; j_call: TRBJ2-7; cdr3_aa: CASSPTSGIRYEQYF; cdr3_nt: TGTGCCAGCAGCCCGACTAGCGGGATAAGGTACGAGCAGTACTTC
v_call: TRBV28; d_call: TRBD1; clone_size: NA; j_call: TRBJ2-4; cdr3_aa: CARDLDRLAKNIQYF; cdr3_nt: TGTGCCAGGGACTTGGACAGGCTAGCCAAAAACATTCAGTACTTC
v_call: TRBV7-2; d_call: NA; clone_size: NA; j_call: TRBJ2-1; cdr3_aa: CASRAPGQLYNEQFF; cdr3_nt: TGTGCCAGCAGGGCACCTGGACAGTTATACAATGAGCAGTTCTTC
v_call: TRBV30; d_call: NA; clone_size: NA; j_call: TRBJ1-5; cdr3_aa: CAWSAAGQPQHF; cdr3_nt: TGTGCCTGGAGCGCTGCCGGTCAGCCCCAGCATTTT
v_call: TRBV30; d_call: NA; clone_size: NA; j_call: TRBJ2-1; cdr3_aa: CAWGLAPSYREQFF; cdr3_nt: TGTGCCTGGGGTCTAGCGCCCTCCTATCGTGAGCAGTTCTTC
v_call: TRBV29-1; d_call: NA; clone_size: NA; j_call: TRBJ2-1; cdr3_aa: CSVEGDPPGHEQFF; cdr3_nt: TGCAGCGTGGAGGGGGACCCCCCGGGGCATGAGCAGTTCTTC
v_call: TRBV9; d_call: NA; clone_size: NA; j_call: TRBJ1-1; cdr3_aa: CASSVVPTVNTEAFF; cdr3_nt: TGTGCCAGCAGCGTAGTTCCGACAGTGAACACTGAAGCTTTCTTT
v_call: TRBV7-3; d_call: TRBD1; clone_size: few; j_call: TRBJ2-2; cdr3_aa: CASSSAGGSGELFF; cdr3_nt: TGTGCCAGCAGCTCCGCAGGGGGCTCCGGGGAGCTGTTTTTT
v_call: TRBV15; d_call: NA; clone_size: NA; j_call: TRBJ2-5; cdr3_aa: CATSRVGFVGVETQYF; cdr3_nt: TGTGCCACCAGCAGAGTCGGCTTTGTGGGGGTGGAGACCCAGTACTTC
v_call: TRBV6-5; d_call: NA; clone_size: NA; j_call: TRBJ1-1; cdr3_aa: CASSYSNSPGTEAFF; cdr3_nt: TGTGCCAGCAGTTACTCGAATTCACCGGGCACTGAAGCTTTCTTT
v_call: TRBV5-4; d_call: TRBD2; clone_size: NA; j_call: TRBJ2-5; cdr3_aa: CASSPLAGPRQETQYF; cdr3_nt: TGTGCCAGCAGCCCCCTAGCGGGGCCGCGGCAAGAGACCCAGTACTTC
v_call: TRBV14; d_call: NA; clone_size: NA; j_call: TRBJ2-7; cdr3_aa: CASSQEGWQYF; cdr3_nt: TGTGCCAGCAGCCAGGAGGGGTGGCAGTACTTC
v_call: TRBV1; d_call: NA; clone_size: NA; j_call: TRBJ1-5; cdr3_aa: CTSSQVVGHGNQPQHF; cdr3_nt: NA
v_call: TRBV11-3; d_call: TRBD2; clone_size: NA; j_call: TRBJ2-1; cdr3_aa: CASSLGLAAYNEQFF; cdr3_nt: TGTGCCAGCAGCTTAGGACTAGCGGCTTACAATGAGCAGTTCTTC
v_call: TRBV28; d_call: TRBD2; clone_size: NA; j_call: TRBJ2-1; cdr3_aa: CASSLWRASGGESSYNEQFF; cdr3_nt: TGTGCCAGCAGTTTATGGAGGGCTAGCGGGGGTGAGAGCTCCTACAATGAGCAGTTCTTC
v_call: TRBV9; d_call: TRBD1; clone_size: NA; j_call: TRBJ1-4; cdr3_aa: CASSVEERTGQKLFF; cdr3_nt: TGTGCCAGCAGCGTAGAGGAGCGGACAGGGCAGAAACTGTTTTTT
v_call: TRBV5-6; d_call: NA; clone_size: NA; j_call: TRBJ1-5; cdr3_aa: CASSSTTYSNQPQHF; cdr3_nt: TGTGCCAGCAGCTCGACAACATATAGCAATCAGCCCCAGCATTTT
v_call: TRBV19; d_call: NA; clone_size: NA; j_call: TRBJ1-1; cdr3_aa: CASSTGMNTEAFF; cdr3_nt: TGTGCCAGTAGCACAGGGATGAACACTGAAGCTTTCTTT
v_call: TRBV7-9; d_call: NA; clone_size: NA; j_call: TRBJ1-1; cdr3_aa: CASSLNWNTEAFF; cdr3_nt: TGTGCCAGCAGCTTAAACTGGAACACTGAAGCTTTCTTT
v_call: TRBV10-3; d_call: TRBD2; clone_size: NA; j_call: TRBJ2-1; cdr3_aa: CAISVVAGEFNEQFF; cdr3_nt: TGTGCCATCAGTGTGGTAGCGGGAGAATTTAATGAGCAGTTCTTC
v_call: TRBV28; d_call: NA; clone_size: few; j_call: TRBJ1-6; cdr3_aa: CASSSEPSPLHF; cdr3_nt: TGTGCCAGCAGTTCAGAACCTTCACCCCTCCACTTT
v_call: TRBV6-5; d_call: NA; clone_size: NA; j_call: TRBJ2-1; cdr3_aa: CASSSRWSEQFF; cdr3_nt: TGTGCCAGCAGTTCCCGATGGAGTGAGCAGTTCTTC
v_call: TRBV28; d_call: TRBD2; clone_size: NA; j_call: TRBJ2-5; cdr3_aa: CASTLTSGQETQYF; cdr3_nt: TGTGCCAGCACCCTGACTAGCGGCCAAGAGACCCAGTACTTC
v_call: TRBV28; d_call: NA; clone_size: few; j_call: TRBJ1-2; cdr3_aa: CASFSGAGTSLNYGYTF; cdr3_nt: TGTGCCAGCTTTTCTGGGGCAGGGACGAGCCTTAACTATGGCTACACCTTC
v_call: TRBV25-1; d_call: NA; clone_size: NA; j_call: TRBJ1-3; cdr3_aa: CASSDILGGLAGNTIYF; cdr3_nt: TGTGCCAGCAGTGATATCTTGGGGGGTCTAGCTGGAAACACCATATATTTT